This T cell receptor (beta chain) was recovered during a study of T cell changes during pregnancy in multiple sclerosis. Method: immunoSEQ multiplex PCR; TCRdb's copy keeps in-frame clones and lacks some. The table lists under 75,000 clones, about 90% of them singletons. The CDR3 spans 15 residues. Germline lookup yields CDR1 SGHNT and CDR2 YYREEE (reference sequence). The V end was cut by 1 base, the J end by 3 bases, with 10 bases between. This TCR was recovered from a female donor in good health, enrolled as a control in a pregnancy study. The gene calls are TRBV5-4 and TRBJ2-2; D is unclear. Material: CD4+ T cells from peripheral blood mononuclear cells, obtained after pregnancy. The CDR3 DNA reads as TGTGCCAGCAGCTTGACATACGCGGACACCGGGGAGCTGTTTTTT. It encodes CASSLTYADTGELFF.